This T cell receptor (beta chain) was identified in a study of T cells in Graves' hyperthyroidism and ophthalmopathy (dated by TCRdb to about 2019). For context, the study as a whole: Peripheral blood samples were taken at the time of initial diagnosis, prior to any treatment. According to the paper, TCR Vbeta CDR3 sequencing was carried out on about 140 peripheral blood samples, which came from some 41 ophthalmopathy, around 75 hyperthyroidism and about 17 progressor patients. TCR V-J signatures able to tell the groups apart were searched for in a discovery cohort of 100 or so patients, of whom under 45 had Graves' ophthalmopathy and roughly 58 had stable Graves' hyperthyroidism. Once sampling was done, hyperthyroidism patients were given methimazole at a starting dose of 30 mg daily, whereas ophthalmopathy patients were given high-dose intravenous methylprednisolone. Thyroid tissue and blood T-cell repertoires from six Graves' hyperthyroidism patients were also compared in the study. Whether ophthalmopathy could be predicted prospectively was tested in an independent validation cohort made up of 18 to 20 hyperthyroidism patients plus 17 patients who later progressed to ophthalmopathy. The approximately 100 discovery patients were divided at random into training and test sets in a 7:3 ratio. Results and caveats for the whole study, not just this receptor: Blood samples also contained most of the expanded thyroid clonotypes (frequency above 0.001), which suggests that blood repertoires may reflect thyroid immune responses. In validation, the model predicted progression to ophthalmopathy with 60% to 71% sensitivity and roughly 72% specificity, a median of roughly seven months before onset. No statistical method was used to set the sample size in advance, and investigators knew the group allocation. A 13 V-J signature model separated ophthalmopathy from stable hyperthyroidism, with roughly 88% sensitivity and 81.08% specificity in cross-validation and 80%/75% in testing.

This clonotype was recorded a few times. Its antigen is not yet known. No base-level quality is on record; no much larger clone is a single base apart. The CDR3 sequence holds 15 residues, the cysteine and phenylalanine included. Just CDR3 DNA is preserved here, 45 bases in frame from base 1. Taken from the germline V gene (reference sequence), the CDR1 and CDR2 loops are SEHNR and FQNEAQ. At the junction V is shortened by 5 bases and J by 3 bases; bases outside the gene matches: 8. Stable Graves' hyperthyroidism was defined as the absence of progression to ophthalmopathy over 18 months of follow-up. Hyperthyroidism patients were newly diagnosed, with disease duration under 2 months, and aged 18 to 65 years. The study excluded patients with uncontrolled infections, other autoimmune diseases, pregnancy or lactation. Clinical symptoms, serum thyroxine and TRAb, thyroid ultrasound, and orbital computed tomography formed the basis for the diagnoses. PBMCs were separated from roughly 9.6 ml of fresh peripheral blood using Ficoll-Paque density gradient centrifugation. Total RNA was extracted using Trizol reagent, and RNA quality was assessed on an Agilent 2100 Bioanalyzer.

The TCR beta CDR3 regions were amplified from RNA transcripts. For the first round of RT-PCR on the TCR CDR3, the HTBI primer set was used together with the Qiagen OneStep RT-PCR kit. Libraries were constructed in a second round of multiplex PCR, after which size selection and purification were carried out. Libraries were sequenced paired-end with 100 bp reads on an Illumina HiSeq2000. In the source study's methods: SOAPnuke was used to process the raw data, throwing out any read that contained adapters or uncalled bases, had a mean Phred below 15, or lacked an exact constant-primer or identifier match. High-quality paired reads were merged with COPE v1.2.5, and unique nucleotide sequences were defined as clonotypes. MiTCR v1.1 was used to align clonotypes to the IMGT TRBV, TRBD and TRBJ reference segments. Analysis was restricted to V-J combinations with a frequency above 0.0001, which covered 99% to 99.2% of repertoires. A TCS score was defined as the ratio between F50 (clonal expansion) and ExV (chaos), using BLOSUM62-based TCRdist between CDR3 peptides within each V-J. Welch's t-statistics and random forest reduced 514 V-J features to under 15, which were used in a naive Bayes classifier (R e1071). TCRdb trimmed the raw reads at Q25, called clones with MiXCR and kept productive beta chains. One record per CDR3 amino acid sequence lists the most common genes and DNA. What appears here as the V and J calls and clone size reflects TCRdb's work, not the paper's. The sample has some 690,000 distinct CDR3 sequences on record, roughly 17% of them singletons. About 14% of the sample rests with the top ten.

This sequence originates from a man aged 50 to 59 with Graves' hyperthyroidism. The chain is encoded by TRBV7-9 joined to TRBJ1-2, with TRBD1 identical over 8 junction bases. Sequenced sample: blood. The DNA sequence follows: TGTGCCAGCAGCGCCCTCCAGGGGGCGGACTATGGCTACACCTTC. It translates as CASSALQGADYGYTF. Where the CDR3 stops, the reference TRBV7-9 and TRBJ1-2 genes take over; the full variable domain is DTGVSQNPRHKITKRGQNVTFRCDPISEHNRLYWYRQTLGQGPEFLTYFQNEAQLEKSRLLSDRFSAERPKGSFSTLEIQRTEQGDSAMYLCASSALQGADYGYTFGSGTRLTVV.